This T cell receptor beta chain was captured in a study of cytomegalovirus exposure and HLA in healthy donors. Findings and caveats of the study: Productive rates of about 90% or about 30% were seen for most TCR beta V segments in an earlier analysis. Rarity held for most TCR sequences, but there were some public TCRs that occurred in many donors.

Concerning this clone: Its antigen is not identified.

The study ran its PCR with 60 Vbeta and 13 Jbeta primers. Profiling relied on immunoSEQ multiplex PCR, and the TCRdb table lists in-frame clones only, not all of them. This sample has 100,000 or so clones, with around 85% found just once. The CDR3 runs to 14 residues. Germline V lookup: CDR1 LNHDA, CDR2 SQIVND (reference sequence). Trimming took 6 bases from V and 0 from J, leaving 6 bases between them. Healthy people donating bone marrow made up the donors. At collection, donors were nominally healthy, but unrecorded immune exposures were probable. Sample: PBMCs. This clonotype was obtained from a man aged 35 to 55 in good health and CMV-seropositive. The rearrangement joins TRBV19 to TRBJ2-6; no firm D call. In DNA, the CDR3 is TGTGCCAGTAGACTAATCTCTGGGGCCAACGTCCTGACTTTC. Protein product: CASRLISGANVLTF. The variable domain in full, with the rest retrieved from reference TRBV19 and TRBJ2-6, is DGGITQSPKYLFRKEGQNVTLSCEQNLNHDAMYWYRQDPGQGLRLIYYSQIVNDFQKGDIAEGYSVSREKKESFPLTVTSAQKNPTAFYLCASRLISGANVLTFGAGSRLTVL.